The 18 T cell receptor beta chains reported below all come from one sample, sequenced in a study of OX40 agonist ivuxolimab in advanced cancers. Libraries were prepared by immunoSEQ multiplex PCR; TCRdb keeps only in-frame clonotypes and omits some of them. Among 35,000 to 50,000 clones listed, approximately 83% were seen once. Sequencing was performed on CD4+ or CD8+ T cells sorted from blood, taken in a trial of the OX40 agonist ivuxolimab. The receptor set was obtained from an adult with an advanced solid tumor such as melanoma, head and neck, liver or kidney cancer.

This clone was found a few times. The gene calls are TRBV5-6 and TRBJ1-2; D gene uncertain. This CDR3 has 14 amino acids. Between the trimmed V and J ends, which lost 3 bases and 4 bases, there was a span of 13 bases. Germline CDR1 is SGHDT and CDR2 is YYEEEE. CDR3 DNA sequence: TGTGCCAGCAGCTGGGGTGGCGTGGCCTATGGCTACACCTTC. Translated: CASSWGGVAYGYTF.

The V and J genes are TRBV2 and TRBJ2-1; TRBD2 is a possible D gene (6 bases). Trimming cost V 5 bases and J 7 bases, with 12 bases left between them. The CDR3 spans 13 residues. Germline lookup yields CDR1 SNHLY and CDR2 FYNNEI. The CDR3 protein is CASSPTRENEQFF. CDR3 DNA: TGTGCCAGCAGTCCGACTAGGGAAAATGAGCAGTTCTTC.

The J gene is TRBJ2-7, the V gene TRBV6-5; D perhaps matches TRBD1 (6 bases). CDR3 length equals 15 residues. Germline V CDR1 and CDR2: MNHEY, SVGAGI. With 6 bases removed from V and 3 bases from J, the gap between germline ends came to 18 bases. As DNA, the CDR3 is TGTGCCAGCAGATCCGACAGGTGGGAGATCTACGAGCAGTACGTC. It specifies CASRSDRWEIYEQYV.

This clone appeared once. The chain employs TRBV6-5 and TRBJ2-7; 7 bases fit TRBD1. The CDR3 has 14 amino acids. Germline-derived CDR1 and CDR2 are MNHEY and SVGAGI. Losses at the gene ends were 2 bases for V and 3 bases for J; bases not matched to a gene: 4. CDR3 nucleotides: TGTGCCAGCAGTTACCGTAGACAGGGCTACGAGCAGTACTTC. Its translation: CASSYRRQGYEQYF.

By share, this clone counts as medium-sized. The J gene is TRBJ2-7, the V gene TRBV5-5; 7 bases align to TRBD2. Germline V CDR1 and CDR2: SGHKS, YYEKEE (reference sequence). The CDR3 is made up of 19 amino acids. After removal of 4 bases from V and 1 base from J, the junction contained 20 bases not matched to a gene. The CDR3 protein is CASSPRGVTNIPISYEQYV. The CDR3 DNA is TGTGCCAGCAGCCCCCGGGGGGTAACGAATATACCTATATCCTACGAGCAGTACGTC.

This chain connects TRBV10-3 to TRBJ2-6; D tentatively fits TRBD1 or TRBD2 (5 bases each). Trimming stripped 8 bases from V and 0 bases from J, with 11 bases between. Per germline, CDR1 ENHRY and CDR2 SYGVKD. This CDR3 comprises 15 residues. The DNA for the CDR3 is TGTGCCATCCGGGACGGGATCTCTGGGGCCAACGTCCTGACTTTC. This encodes CAIRDGISGANVLTF.

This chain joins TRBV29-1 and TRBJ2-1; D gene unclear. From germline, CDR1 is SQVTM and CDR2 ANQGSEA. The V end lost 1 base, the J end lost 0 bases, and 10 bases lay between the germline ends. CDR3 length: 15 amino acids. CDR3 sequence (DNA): TGCAGCGTTGAAGGGCGGATTGACTCCTACAATGAGCAGTTCTTC. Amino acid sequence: CSVEGRIDSYNEQFF.

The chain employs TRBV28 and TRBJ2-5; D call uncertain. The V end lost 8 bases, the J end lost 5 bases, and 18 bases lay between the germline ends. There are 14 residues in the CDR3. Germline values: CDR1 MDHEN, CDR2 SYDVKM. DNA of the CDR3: TGTGCCAGCTACTCGTCGGGTAGTAAGGAGACCCAGTACTTC. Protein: CASYSSGSKETQYF.

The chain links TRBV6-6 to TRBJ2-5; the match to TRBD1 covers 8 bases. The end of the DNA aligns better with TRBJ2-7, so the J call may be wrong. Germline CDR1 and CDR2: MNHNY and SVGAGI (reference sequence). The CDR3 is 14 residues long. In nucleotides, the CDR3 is TGTGCCAGCAGGATAGGACAGGGCGTGGACGAGCAGTACTTC. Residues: CASRIGQGVDEQYF.

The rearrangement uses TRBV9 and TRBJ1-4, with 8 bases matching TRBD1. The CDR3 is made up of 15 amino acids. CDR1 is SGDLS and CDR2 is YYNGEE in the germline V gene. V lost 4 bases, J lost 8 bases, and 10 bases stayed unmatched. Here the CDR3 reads CASSPGQGLGEKLFF. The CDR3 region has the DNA TGTGCCAGCAGCCCAGGACAGGGATTGGGGGAAAAACTGTTTTTT.

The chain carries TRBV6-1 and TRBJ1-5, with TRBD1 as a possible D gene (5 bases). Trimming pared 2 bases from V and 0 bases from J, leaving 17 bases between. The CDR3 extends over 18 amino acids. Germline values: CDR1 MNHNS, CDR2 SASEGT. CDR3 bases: TGTGCCAGCAGTGAATACCTGGCAGGGACTCATAGCAATCAGCCCCAGCATTTT. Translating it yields CASSEYLAGTHSNQPQHF.

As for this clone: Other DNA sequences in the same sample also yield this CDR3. The CDR3 loop reads CASSLGLSRGDQPQHF. CDR3 nucleotide sequence: TGTGCCAGCAGCTTAGGTCTTAGCCGAGGAGATCAGCCCCAGCATTTT. This chain uses TRBV7-6 with TRBJ1-5; no firm D call. V shed 1 base and J shed 5 bases, with 15 bases lying between them. The CDR3 has 16 amino acids. Germline CDR1 reads SGHVS; CDR2 reads FNYEAQ. Full variable domain (outside the CDR3, taken from reference TRBV7-6 and TRBJ1-5): GAGVSQSPRYKVTKRGQDVALRCDPISGHVSLYWYRQALGQGPEFLTYFNYEAQQDKSGLPNDRFSAERPEGSISTLTIQRTEQRDSAMYRCASSLGLSRGDQPQHFGDGTRLSIL.

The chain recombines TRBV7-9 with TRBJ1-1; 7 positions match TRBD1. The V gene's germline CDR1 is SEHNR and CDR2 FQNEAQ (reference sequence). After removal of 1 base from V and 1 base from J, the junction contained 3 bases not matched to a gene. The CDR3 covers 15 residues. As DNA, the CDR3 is TGTGCCAGCAGCTTAGATGAGGGGGCGAACACTGAAGCTTTCTTT. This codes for CASSLDEGANTEAFF.

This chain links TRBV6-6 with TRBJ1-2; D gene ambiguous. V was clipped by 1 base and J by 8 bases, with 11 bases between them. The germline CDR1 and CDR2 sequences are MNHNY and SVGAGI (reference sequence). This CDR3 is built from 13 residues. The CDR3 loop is CASSYFPASGYTF. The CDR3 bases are TGTGCCAGCAGTTACTTCCCTGCAAGCGGCTACACCTTC.

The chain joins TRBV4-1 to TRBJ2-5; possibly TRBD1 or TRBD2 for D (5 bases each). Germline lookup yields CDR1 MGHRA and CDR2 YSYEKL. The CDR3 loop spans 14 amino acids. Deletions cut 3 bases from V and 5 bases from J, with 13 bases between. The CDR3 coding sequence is TGCGCCAGCAGCCAGGGACCTAGTGTGGAGACCCAGTACTTC. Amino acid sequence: CASSQGPSVETQYF.

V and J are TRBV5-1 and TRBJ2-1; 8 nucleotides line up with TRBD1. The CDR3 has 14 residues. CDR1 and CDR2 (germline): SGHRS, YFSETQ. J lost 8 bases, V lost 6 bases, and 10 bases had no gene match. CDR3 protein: CASTLGQGADEQFF. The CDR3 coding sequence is TGCGCCAGCACCCTCGGGCAGGGGGCCGATGAGCAGTTCTTC. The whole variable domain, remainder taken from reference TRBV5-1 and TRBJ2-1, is KAGVTQTPRYLIKTRGQQVTLSCSPISGHRSVSWYQQTPGQGLQFLFEYFSETQRNKGNFPGRFSGRQFSNSRSEMNVSTLELGDSALYLCASTLGQGADEQFFGPGTRLTVL.

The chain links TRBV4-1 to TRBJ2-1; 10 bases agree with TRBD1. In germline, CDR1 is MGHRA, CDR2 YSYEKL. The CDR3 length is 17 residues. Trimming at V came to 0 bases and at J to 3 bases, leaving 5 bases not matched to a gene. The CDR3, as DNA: TGCGCCAGCAGCCAAGAAGCCGGACAGGGGGTCTACAATGAGCAGTTCTTC. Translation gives CASSQEAGQGVYNEQFF.

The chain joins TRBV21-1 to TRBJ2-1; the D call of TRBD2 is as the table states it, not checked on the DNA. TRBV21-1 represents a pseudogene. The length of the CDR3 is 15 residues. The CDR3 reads CASSEGGEKDNEQFF. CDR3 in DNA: TGTGCCAGCAGCGAGGGAGGGGAAAAGGACAATGAGCAGTTCTTC.